This record looks at one T cell receptor beta chain sequence and its context. What it binds is unknown. As for treatment: roughly 10-day PBMC culture with coronavirus spike peptide pools or control peptides (ViraFEST assay). This specimen comes from a study of vaccination and CD4 T cells after COVID-19. Study summary: Convalescent individuals numbered four females and six males, two being Hispanic.

Trimming shortened V by 6 bases and J by 2 bases, and 20 bases separated the two germline ends. Looked up from germline, CDR1 is DFQATT and CDR2 is SNEGSKA (reference sequence). The CDR3 is 16 residues long. Study-level points and caveats: Convalescent patients had a median roughly 87% of reactive clones appearing only post-vaccination.

Sequenced with the Oncomine TCR Beta short-read assay was DNA taken from cultured CD4+ T cells. TCRdb reanalysed the PCR reads using MiXCR and keeps one entry per CDR3 protein. The sample carries 15,000 to 20,000 distinct CDR3 sequences, 58% recorded once. The source of this sequence is a human donor who had recovered from COVID-19. This chain uses TRBV20-1 with TRBJ1-5; the D gene is possibly TRBD1 (5 bases). This specimen consisted of CD4+ T cells from blood, cultured in vitro, obtained after SARS-CoV-2 vaccination. CDR3 region: CSASEVGRPRNQPQHF. CDR3 coding DNA: TGCAGTGCCTCAGAAGTGGGGCGCCCTCGCAATCAGCCCCAGCATTTT.